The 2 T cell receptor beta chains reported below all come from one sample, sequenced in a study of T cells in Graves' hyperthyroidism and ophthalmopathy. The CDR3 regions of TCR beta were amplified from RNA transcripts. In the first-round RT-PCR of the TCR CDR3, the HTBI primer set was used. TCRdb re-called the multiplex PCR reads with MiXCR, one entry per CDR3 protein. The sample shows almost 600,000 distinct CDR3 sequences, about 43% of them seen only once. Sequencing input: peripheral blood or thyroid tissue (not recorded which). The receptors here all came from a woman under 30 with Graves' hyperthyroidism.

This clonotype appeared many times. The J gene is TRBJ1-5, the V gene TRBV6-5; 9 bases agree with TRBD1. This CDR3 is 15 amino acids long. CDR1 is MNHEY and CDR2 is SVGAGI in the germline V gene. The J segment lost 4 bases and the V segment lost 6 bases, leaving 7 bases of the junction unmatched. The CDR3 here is CASSRTGGENQPQHF. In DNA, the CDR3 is TGTGCCAGCAGCCGCACAGGGGGCGAAAATCAGCCCCAGCATTTT.

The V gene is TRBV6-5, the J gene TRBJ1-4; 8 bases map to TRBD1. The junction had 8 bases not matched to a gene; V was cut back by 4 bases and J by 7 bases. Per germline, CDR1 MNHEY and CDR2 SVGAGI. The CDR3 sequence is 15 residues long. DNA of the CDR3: TGTGCCAGCAGTTCGTGGACAGGGATAACTGAAAAACTGTTTTTT. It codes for CASSSWTGITEKLFF.